This paragraph covers one T cell receptor beta chain sequence. The sample carries other DNA sequences with the same CDR3. CDR1 SGHRS and CDR2 YFSETQ come from the germline V gene. The CDR3 loop spans 15 amino acids. The V gene lost 2 bases and the J gene lost 0 bases, with 9 bases spanning the gap. The data were obtained in a study of blood T cell repertoires in COVID-19. Study-wide context: The origin of the acute and convalescent COVID-19 samples was the United States, Italy and Spain. Nucleic acid was either cDNA or gDNA, and it came from T cells, B-cell-depleted T cells, or PBMCs.

In the original analysis: Estimation of nucleated cell counts relied on the amplification of reference gene primers. Here immunoSEQ multiplex PCR was the method, and the copy in TCRdb shows in-frame clones only, minus some. Clone size and V and J calls were adopted from that table, with D and trimming inferred from the DNA. The sample shows about 280,000 clones, 75% to 85% of them seen only once. The sequence came from a man aged 45 to 65 with active or convalescent COVID-19. The material sequenced was peripheral blood. The genes are TRBV5-1 and TRBJ2-1; a possible D gene is TRBD1 (6 bases). CDR3 residues: CASSLTGSSYNEQFF. The CDR3 DNA reads TGCGCCAGCAGCTTAACAGGGAGCTCCTACAATGAGCAGTTCTTC.